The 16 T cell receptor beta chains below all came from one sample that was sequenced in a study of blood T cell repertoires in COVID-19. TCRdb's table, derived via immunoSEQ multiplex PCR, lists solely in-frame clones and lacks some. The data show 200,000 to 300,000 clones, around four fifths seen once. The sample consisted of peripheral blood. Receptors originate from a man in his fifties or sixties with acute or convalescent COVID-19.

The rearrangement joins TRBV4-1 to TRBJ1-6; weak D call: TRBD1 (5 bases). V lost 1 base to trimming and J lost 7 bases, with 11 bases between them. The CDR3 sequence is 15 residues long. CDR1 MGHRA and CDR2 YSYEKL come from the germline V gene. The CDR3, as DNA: TGCGCCAGCAGCCAAGTTCAGGGTCAGAATTCACCCCTCCACTTT. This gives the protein CASSQVQGQNSPLHF.

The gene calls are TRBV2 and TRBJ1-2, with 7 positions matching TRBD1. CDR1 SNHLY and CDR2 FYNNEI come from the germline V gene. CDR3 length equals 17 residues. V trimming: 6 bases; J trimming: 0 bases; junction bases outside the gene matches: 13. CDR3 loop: CASRLRDSITSNYGYTF. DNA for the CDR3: TGTGCCAGCAGACTCCGGGACAGCATTACTTCTAACTATGGCTACACCTTC.

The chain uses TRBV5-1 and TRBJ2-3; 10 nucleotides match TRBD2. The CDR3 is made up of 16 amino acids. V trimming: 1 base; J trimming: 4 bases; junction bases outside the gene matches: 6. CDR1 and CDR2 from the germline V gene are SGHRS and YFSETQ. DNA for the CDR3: TGCGCCAGCAGCTTGATGGAGCGGGGGGGCGCAGATACGCAGTATTTT. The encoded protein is CASSLMERGGADTQYF.

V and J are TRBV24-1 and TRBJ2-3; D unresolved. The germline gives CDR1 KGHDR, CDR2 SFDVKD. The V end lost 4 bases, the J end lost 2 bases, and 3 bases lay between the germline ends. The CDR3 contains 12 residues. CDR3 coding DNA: TGTGCCACCAGTGAGTACACAGATACGCAGTATTTT. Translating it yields CATSEYTDTQYF.

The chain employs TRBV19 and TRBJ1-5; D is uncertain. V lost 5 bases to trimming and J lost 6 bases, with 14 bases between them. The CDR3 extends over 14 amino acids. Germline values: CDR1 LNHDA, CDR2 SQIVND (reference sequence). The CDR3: CASSGLYMSQPQHF. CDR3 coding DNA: TGTGCCAGTAGTGGACTCTATATGAGTCAGCCCCAGCATTTT.

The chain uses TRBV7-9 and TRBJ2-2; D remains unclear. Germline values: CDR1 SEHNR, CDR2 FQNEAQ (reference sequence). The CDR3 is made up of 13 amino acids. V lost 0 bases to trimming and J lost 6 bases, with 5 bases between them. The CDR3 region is CASSLAVAGELFF. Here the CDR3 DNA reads TGTGCCAGCAGCTTAGCGGTAGCCGGGGAGCTGTTTTTT.

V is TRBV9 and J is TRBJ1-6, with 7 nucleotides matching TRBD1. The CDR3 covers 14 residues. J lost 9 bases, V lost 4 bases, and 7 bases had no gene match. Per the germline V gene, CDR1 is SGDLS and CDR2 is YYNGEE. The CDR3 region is CASSQTGNGSPLHF. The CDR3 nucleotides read TGTGCCAGCAGCCAGACAGGGAACGGTTCACCCCTCCACTTT.

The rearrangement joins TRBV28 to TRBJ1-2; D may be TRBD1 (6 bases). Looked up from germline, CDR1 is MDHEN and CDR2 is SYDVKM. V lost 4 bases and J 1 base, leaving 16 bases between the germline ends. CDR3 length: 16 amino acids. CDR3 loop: CASSSFQGGGNYGYTF. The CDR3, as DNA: TGTGCCAGCAGTTCCTTCCAAGGGGGGGGTAACTATGGCTACACCTTC.

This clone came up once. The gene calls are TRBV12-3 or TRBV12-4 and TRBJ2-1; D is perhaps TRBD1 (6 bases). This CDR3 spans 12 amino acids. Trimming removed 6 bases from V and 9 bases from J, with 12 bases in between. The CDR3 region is CASRLTGREQFF. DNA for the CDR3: TGTGCCAGCAGGCTGACAGGACGTGAGCAGTTCTTC.

The CDR3 region is CASSQHRLAATTGELFF. The CDR3 nucleotides read TGTGCCAGCAGCCAACACCGACTAGCGGCGACGACCGGGGAGCTGTTTTTT. This chain connects TRBV3-1 (or the pseudogene TRBV3-2) to TRBJ2-2; 9 bases map to TRBD2. The CDR3 contains 17 residues. V shed 2 bases, J shed 5 bases, and the junction held 9 bases outside the gene matches. CDR1 and CDR2 from the germline V gene are LGHDT and YNNKEL (reference sequence).

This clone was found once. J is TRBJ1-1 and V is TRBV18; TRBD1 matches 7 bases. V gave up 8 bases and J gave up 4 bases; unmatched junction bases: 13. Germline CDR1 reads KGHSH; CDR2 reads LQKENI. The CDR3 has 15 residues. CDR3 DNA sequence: TGTGCCAGCCGCACAGGGGTCCAAACCTCCACTGAAGCTTTCTTT. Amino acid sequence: CASRTGVQTSTEAFF.

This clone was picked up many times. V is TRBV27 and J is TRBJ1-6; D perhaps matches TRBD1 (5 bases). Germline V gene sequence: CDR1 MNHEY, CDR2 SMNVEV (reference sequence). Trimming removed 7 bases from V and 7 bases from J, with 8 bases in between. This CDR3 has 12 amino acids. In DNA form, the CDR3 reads TGTGCCAGCACCGCAGGGAATTCACCCCTCCACTTT. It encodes CASTAGNSPLHF.

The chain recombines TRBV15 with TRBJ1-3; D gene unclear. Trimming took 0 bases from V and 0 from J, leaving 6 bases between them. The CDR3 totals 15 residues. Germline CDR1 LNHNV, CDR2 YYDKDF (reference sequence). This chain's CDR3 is CATSRDLSSGNTIYF. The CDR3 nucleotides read TGTGCCACCAGCAGAGATCTATCCTCTGGAAACACCATATATTTT.

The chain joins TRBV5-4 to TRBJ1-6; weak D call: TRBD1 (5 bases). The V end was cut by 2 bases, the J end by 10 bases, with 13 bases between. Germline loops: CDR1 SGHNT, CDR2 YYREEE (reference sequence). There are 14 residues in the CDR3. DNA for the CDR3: TGTGCCAGCAGCTTTCGACAGAGTGGGTCACCCCTCCACTTT. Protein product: CASSFRQSGSPLHF.

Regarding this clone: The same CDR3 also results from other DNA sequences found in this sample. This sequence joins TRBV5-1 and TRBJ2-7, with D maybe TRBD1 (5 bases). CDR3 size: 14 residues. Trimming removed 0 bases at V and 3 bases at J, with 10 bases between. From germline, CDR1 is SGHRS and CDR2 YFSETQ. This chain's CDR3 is CASSLDRTNYEQYF. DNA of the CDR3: TGCGCCAGCAGCTTGGACAGGACCAACTACGAGCAGTACTTC.

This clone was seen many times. CDR3 loop: CASSVLAERQWSTDTQYF. The CDR3 nucleotides read TGTGCCAGCAGTGTACTAGCCGAGCGCCAGTGGAGCACAGATACGCAGTATTTT. The chain links TRBV2 to TRBJ2-3; D perhaps matches TRBD2 (6 bases). The germline V gene encodes CDR1 SNHLY and CDR2 FYNNEI. V was pared by 4 bases and J by 0 bases, with 20 bases between. This CDR3 spans 18 amino acids.